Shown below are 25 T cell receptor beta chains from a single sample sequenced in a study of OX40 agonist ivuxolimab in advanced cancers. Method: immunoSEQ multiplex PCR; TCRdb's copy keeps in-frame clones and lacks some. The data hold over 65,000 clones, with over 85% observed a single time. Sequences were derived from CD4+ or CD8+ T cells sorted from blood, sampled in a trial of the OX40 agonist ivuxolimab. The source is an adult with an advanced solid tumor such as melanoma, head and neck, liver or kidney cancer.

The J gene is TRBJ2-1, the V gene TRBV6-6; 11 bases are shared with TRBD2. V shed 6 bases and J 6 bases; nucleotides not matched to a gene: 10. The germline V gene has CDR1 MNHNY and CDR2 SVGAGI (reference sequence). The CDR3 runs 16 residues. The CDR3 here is CASSNLAGGLRNEQFF. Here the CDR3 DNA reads TGTGCCAGCAGCAATTTAGCGGGGGGGCTGCGCAATGAGCAGTTCTTC.

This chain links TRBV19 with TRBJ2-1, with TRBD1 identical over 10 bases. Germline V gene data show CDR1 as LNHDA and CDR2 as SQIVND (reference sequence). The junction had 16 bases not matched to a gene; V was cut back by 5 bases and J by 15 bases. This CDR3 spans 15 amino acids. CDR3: CASSLPGQGPGRLFF. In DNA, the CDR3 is TGTGCCAGTAGTCTTCCGGGACAGGGGCCTGGGAGGCTGTTCTTC.

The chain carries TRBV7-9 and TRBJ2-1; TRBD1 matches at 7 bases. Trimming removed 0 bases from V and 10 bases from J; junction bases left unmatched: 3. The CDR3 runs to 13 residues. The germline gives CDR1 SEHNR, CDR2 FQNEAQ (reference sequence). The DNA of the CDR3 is TGTGCCAGCAGCTTAGCGTCGACAGGGGAGCAGTTCTTC. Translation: CASSLASTGEQFF.

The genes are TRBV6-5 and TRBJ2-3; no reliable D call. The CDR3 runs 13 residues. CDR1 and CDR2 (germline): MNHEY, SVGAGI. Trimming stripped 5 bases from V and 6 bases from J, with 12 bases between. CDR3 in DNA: TGTGCCAGCAGTCACCCGGACCGGGATACGCAGTATTTT. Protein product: CASSHPDRDTQYF.

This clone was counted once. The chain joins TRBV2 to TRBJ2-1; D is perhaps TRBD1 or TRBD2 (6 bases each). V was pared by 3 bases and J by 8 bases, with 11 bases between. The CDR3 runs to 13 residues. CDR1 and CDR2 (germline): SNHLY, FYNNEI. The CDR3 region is CASSDFRGDEQFF. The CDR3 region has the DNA TGTGCCAGCAGTGACTTTAGGGGGGATGAGCAGTTCTTC.

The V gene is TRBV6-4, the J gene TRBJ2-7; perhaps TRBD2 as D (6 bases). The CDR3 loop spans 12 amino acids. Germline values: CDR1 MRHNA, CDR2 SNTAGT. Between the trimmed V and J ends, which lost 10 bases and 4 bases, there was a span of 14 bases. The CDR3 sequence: CAKRGADYEQYF. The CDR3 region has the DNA TGTGCCAAGCGCGGGGCAGATTACGAGCAGTACTTC.

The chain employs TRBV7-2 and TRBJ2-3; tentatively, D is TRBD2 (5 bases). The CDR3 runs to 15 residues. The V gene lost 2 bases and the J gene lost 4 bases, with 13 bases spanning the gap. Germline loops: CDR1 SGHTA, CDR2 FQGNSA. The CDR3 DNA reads TGTGCCAGCAGCTTATTTCAAGTCGGGGCAGATACGCAGTATTTT. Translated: CASSLFQVGADTQYF. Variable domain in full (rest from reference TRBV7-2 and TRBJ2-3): GAGVSQSPSNKVTEKGKDVELRCDPISGHTALYWYRQSLGQGLEFLIYFQGNSAPDKSGLPSDRFSAERTGGSVSTLTIQRTQQEDSAVYLCASSLFQVGADTQYFGPGTRLTVL.

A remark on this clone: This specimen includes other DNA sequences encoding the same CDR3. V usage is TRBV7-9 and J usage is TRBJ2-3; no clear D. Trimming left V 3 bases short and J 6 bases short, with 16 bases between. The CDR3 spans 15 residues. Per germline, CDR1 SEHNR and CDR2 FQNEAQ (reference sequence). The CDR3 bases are TGTGCCAGCAGCTTGGGCCCAGTGATGGATGATACGCAGTATTTT. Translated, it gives CASSLGPVMDDTQYF.

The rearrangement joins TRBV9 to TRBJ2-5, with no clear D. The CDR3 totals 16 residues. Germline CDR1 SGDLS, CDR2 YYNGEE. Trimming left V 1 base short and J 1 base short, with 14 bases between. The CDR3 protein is CASSVSADALQETQYF. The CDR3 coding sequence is TGTGCCAGCAGCGTATCAGCCGACGCACTCCAAGAGACCCAGTACTTC.

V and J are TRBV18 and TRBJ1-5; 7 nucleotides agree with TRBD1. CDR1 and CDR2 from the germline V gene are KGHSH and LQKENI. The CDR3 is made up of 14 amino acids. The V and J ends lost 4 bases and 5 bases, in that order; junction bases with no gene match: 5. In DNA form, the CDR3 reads TGTGCCAGCTCACAAGGGGACAGCTATCAGCCCCAGCATTTT. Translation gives CASSQGDSYQPQHF.

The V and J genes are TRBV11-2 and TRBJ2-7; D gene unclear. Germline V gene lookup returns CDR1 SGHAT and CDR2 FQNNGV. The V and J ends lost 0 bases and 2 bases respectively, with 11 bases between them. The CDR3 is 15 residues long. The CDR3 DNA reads TGTGCCAGCAGCTTAGATTCGGTGGGCCCCTACGAGCAGTACTTC. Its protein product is CASSLDSVGPYEQYF.

For the CDR3, the DNA is TGTGCCAGCAGCCCCTACGGTAGCGGGAGGAACTACGAGCAGTACTTC. This codes for CASSPYGSGRNYEQYF. This chain joins TRBV7-2 and TRBJ2-7; 10 positions match TRBD2. The CDR3 contains 16 residues. Losses at the gene ends were 5 bases for V and 3 bases for J; bases not matched to a gene: 10. Germline CDR1 reads SGHTA; CDR2 reads FQGNSA.

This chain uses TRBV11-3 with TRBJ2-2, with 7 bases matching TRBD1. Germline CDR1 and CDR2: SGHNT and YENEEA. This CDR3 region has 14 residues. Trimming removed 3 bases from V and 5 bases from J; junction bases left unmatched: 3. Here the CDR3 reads CASSFDRDTGELFF. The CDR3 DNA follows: TGTGCCAGCAGCTTCGACAGGGATACCGGGGAGCTGTTTTTT. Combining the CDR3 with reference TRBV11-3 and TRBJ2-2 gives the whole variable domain EAGVVQSPRYKIIEKKQPVAFWCNPISGHNTLYWYLQNLGQGPELLIRYENEEAVDDSQLPKDRFSAERLKGVDSTLKIQPAELGDSAVYLCASSFDRDTGELFFGEGSRLTVL.

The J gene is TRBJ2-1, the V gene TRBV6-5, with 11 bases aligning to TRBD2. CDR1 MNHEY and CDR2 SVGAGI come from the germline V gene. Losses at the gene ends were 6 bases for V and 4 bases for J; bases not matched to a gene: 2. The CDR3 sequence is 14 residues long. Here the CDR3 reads CASRTSGVYNEQFF. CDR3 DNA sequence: TGTGCCAGCAGGACTAGCGGGGTTTACAATGAGCAGTTCTTC.

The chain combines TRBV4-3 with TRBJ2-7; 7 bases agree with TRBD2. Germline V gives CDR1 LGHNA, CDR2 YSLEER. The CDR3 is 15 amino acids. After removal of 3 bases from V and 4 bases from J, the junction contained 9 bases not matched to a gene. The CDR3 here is CASSHGLGGYYEQYF. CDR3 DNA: TGCGCCAGCAGCCACGGACTAGGAGGGTATTACGAGCAGTACTTC.

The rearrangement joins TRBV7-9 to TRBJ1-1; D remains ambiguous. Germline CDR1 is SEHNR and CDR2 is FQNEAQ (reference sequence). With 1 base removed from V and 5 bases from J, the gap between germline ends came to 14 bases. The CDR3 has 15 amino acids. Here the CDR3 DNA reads TGTGCCAGCAGCTTAGAGCGGTCTATTTGGACTGAAGCTTTCTTT. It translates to CASSLERSIWTEAFF.

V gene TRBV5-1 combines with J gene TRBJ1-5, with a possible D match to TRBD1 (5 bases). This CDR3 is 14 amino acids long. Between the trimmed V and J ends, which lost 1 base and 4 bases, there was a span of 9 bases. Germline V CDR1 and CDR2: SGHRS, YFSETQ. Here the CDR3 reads CASSLSGGNQPQHF. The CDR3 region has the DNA TGCGCCAGCAGCTTGTCCGGGGGTAATCAGCCCCAGCATTTT.

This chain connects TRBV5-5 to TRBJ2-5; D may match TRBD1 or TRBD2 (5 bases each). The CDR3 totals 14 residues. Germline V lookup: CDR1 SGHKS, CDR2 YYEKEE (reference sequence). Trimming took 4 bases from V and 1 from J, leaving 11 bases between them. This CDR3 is CASSGVGGQETQYF. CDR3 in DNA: TGTGCCAGCAGCGGCGTTGGGGGCCAAGAGACCCAGTACTTC.

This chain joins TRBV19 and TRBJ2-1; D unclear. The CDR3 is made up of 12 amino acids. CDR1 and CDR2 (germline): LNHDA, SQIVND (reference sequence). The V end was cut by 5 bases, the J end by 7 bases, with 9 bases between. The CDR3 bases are TGTGCCAGTAGTTCTCACGGGAATGAGCAGTTCTTC. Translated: CASSSHGNEQFF.

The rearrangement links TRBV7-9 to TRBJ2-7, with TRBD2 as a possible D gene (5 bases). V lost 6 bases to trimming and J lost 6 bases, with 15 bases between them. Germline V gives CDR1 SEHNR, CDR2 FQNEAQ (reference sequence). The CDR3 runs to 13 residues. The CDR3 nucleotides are TGTGCCAGCAGGAAGGGAGTTCAAGGCGAGCAGTACTTC. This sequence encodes CASRKGVQGEQYF.

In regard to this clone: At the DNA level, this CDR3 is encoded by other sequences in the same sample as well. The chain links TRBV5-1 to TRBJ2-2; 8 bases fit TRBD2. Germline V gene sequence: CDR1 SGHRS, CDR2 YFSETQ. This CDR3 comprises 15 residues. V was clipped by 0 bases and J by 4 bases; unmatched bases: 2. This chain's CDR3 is CASSLAGGVTGELFF. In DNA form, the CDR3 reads TGCGCCAGCAGCTTGGCCGGGGGGGTCACCGGGGAGCTGTTTTTT.

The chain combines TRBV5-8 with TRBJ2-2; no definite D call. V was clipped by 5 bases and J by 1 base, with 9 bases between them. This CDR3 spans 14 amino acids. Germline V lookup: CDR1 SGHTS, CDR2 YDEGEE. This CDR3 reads CASSYTQNTGELFF. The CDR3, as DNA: TGTGCCAGCAGTTATACTCAGAACACCGGGGAGCTGTTTTTT.

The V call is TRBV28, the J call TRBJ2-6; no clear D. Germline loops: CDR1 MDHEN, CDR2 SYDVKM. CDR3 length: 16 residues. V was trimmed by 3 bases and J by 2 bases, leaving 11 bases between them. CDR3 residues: CASSFLAGTGANVLTF. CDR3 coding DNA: TGTGCCAGCAGTTTCCTTGCAGGAACTGGGGCCAACGTCCTGACTTTC.

This chain's CDR3 is CASSPYATGNYGYTF. In nucleotides, the CDR3 is TGTGCCAGCAGCCCCTACGCGACAGGGAACTATGGCTACACCTTC. The V gene is TRBV6-5, the J gene TRBJ1-2; TRBD1 agrees at 7 bases. The CDR3 has 15 amino acids. Trimming removed 6 bases from V and 2 bases from J; junction bases left unmatched: 9. CDR1 is MNHEY, CDR2 SVGAGI, per germline.

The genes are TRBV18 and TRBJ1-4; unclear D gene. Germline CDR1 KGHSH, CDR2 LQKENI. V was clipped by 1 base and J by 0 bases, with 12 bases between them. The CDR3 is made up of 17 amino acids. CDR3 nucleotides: TGTGCCAGCTCACCACTTGTAGTCTATGCAACTAATGAAAAACTGTTTTTT. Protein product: CASSPLVVYATNEKLFF.